A single sample is the source of the 25 T cell receptor beta chains below, sequenced in a study of cytomegalovirus exposure and HLA in healthy donors. In the PCR, 60 Vbeta and 13 Jbeta primers were used. Clones were sequenced by immunoSEQ multiplex PCR, and TCRdb holds only the in-frame ones, with some missing. Its listing shows 110,000 to 150,000 clones. Sequencing was carried out using PBMCs. The receptors come from a male donor in good health and CMV-seronegative.

The chain is built from TRBV27 and TRBJ1-1, with TRBD1 matching 9 bases. V lost 5 bases, J lost 1 base, and 11 bases stayed unmatched. Germline-derived CDR1 and CDR2 are MNHEY and SMNVEV (reference sequence). The CDR3 is made up of 17 amino acids. In nucleotides, the CDR3 is TGTGCCAGCAGTCCGGCAGGACAGGGGCGTAAGAACACTGAAGCTTTCTTT. Its translation: CASSPAGQGRKNTEAFF.

This sequence joins TRBV25-1 and TRBJ1-1; a possible D gene is TRBD1 (5 bases). The CDR3 totals 15 residues. Between the trimmed V and J ends, which lost 5 bases and 5 bases, there was a span of 18 bases. Germline V gene sequence: CDR1 MGHDK, CDR2 SYGVNS. The CDR3 nucleotides read TGTGCCAGCAGTTATGCGGGGGTCTGGAAAACTGAAGCTTTCTTT. Translated, it gives CASSYAGVWKTEAFF.

The rearrangement joins TRBV11-2 to TRBJ2-2; the match to TRBD2 covers 10 bases. The CDR3 runs to 18 residues. After removal of 2 bases from V and 7 bases from J, the junction contained 13 bases not matched to a gene. CDR1 is SGHAT and CDR2 is FQNNGV in the germline V gene. CDR3 sequence: CASSLTTSGQGGIGELFF. CDR3 nucleotides: TGTGCCAGCAGCTTAACGACTAGCGGGCAAGGTGGGATCGGGGAGCTGTTTTTT.

V and J are TRBV7-9 and TRBJ1-2, with 7 bases aligning to TRBD1. The ends lost 3 bases at V and 4 bases at J; junction bases unmatched: 5. Germline V gene sequence: CDR1 SEHNR, CDR2 FQNEAQ (reference sequence). The CDR3 is 14 amino acids. DNA of the CDR3: TGTGCCAGCAGCTTGGGGACAGATCCCTATGGCTACACCTTC. Its protein product is CASSLGTDPYGYTF.

The rearrangement uses TRBV15 and TRBJ2-3; tentative D call: TRBD2 (5 bases). CDR3 length equals 17 residues. Germline lookup yields CDR1 LNHNV and CDR2 YYDKDF (reference sequence). V was shortened by 0 bases and J by 2 bases, with 15 bases between the two germline ends. CDR3 amino acids: CATSREGANRHTDTQYF. CDR3 bases: TGTGCCACCAGCAGAGAGGGAGCGAATAGACACACAGATACGCAGTATTTT.

V gene TRBV5-4 combines with J gene TRBJ1-1; no clear D gene. V gave up 7 bases and J gave up 3 bases, with 10 bases separating them. The CDR3 totals 12 residues. Germline CDR1 and CDR2: SGHNT and YYREEE (reference sequence). The CDR3 reads CASGLPDTEAFF. CDR3 DNA: TGTGCCAGCGGTTTACCGGACACTGAAGCTTTCTTT.

The chain employs TRBV6-5 and TRBJ2-1; 11 nucleotides line up with TRBD2. Germline values: CDR1 MNHEY, CDR2 SVGAGI. With 4 bases clipped from V and 7 bases from J, the junction kept 9 bases outside the gene matches. The CDR3 runs to 16 residues. DNA of the CDR3: TGTGCCAGCAGTTTGTTAGCGGGGGGGCCTCAAAATGAGCAGTTCTTC. This gives the protein CASSLLAGGPQNEQFF.

V and J are TRBV30 and TRBJ1-6; TRBD1 matches 12 bases. V was pared by 5 bases and J by 1 base, with 3 bases of the junction left unmatched. Germline loops: CDR1 GTSNPN, CDR2 SVGIG (reference sequence). The CDR3 consists of 16 residues. CDR3 residues: CAWGTGGWSYNSPLHF. The CDR3 coding sequence is TGTGCCTGGGGGACAGGGGGCTGGTCCTATAATTCACCCCTCCACTTT.

The CDR3 DNA sequence: TGTGCCAGCAGTTTATCGGGACAGGGGGTTAGCTCCTATAATTCACCCCTCCACTTT. Encoded protein: CASSLSGQGVSSYNSPLHF. This chain links TRBV27 with TRBJ1-6; TRBD1 agrees at 11 bases. CDR1 is MNHEY and CDR2 is SMNVEV in the germline V gene (reference sequence). The ends lost 0 bases at V and 0 bases at J; junction bases unmatched: 4. This CDR3 is built from 19 residues.

V is TRBV30 and J is TRBJ1-1; 7 nucleotides match TRBD1. J was trimmed by 5 bases and V by 3 bases; bases with no gene match: 6. The germline gives CDR1 GTSNPN, CDR2 SVGIG (reference sequence). There are 13 residues in the CDR3. The CDR3 DNA is TGTGCCTGGAGCGGGACAGTACAGACTGAAGCTTTCTTT. Translation gives CAWSGTVQTEAFF.

V gene TRBV19 combines with J gene TRBJ1-1, with D uncertain. The V end was cut by 4 bases, the J end by 5 bases, with 11 bases between. This CDR3 is built from 13 residues. The germline gives CDR1 LNHDA, CDR2 SQIVND (reference sequence). The CDR3: CASSTQSRTEAFF. The DNA for the CDR3 is TGTGCCAGTAGTACTCAATCTCGGACTGAAGCTTTCTTT.

The gene calls are TRBV7-9 and TRBJ1-4, with D possibly matching TRBD1 (5 bases). The CDR3 loop spans 17 amino acids. CDR1 and CDR2 from the germline V gene are SEHNR and FQNEAQ (reference sequence). The germline V and J ends were trimmed by 3 bases and 4 bases, with 18 bases remaining between them. The CDR3, as DNA: TGTGCCAGCAGCTTCCTTGGGATGGGACTGCTTAATGAAAAACTGTTTTTT. Translating it yields CASSFLGMGLLNEKLFF.

V gene TRBV18 combines with J gene TRBJ2-2; D is ambiguous. V gave up 4 bases and J gave up 1 base, with 13 bases separating them. This CDR3 contains 16 residues. Looked up from germline, CDR1 is KGHSH and CDR2 is LQKENI. CDR3 loop: CASSLRYGENTGELFF. Written as DNA, the CDR3 is TGTGCCAGCTCACTACGGTACGGAGAGAACACCGGGGAGCTGTTTTTT. The whole variable domain, filled in from reference TRBV18 and TRBJ2-2, reads NAGVMQNPRHLVRRRGQEARLRCSPMKGHSHVYWYRQLPEEGLKFMVYLQKENIIDESGMPKERFSAEFPKEGPSILRIQQVVRGDSAAYFCASSLRYGENTGELFFGEGSRLTVL.

Comment on this clone: One end of the junction does not line up with germline, which may come from a read error. The rearrangement links TRBV5-5 to TRBJ2-7; 8 nucleotides line up with TRBD1. Germline-derived CDR1 and CDR2 are SGHKS and YYEKEE (reference sequence). The CDR3 runs 11 residues. CDR3 in amino acids: CASRGLYEQYF. Written as DNA, the CDR3 is TGTGCGAGCAGGGGGCTCTACGAGCAGTACTTC.

This chain connects TRBV6-1 to TRBJ1-1, with 7 bases aligning to TRBD1. The CDR3 is made up of 14 amino acids. After removal of 4 bases from V and 2 bases from J, the junction contained 4 bases not matched to a gene. The germline gives CDR1 MNHNS, CDR2 SASEGT. The DNA of the CDR3 is TGTGCCAGCAGTGTAACAGGGGAAAACACTGAAGCTTTCTTT. Translating it yields CASSVTGENTEAFF.

The V call is TRBV30, the J call TRBJ1-5, with 7 bases aligning to TRBD1. With V trimmed by 3 bases and J by 6 bases, 5 bases remained unmatched. The CDR3 spans 13 residues. Germline CDR1 is GTSNPN and CDR2 is SVGIG (reference sequence). CDR3 nucleotides: TGTGCCTGGAGCACAGGGGTAAGTCAGCCCCAGCATTTT. It encodes CAWSTGVSQPQHF.

The gene calls are TRBV9 and TRBJ2-1; D is perhaps TRBD2 (5 bases). This CDR3 comprises 15 residues. V was pared by 6 bases and J by 8 bases, with 21 bases between. Germline V lookup: CDR1 SGDLS, CDR2 YYNGEE. The CDR3 here is CASTSYGLPEDEQFF. CDR3 sequence (DNA): TGTGCCAGCACCTCTTACGGACTCCCGGAGGATGAGCAGTTCTTC.

V gene TRBV28 combines with J gene TRBJ1-4; 9 bases are a match to TRBD1. V lost 5 bases, J lost 4 bases, and 5 bases stayed unmatched. The CDR3 has 15 residues. CDR1 and CDR2 from the germline V gene are MDHEN and SYDVKM. The CDR3 DNA is TGTGCCAGCAGTCCGCGGACAGGGGATAATGAAAAACTGTTTTTT. It translates to CASSPRTGDNEKLFF.

The chain joins TRBV28 to TRBJ2-7, with D possibly matching TRBD2 (6 bases). Germline CDR1 MDHEN, CDR2 SYDVKM. Trimming removed 7 bases at V and 1 base at J, with 11 bases between. The CDR3 has 13 residues. The CDR3 DNA reads TGTGCCAGCACCTTGGGAGGTTCCTACGAGCAGTACTTC. This translates into CASTLGGSYEQYF.

The chain combines TRBV27 with TRBJ2-1, with D perhaps TRBD2 (7 bases). This CDR3 spans 15 amino acids. V lost 5 bases and J lost 8, with 19 bases in between. The germline V gene has CDR1 MNHEY and CDR2 SMNVEV (reference sequence). CDR3 loop: CASSSSGIGGDEQFF. For the CDR3, the DNA is TGTGCCAGCAGTAGCAGCGGTATAGGGGGGGATGAGCAGTTCTTC.

The rearrangement links TRBV5-1 to TRBJ2-7; 7 bases agree with TRBD2. This CDR3 spans 14 amino acids. V lost 5 bases, J lost 0 bases, and 5 bases stayed unmatched. Germline values: CDR1 SGHRS, CDR2 YFSETQ. In DNA, the CDR3 is TGCGCCAGCAGGTGGGGGGGATCCTCCTACGAGCAGTACTTC. Its translation: CASRWGGSSYEQYF.

V gene TRBV15 combines with J gene TRBJ1-2; 9 nucleotides agree with TRBD1. The junction had 5 bases not matched to a gene; V was cut back by 1 base and J by 5 bases. This CDR3 comprises 15 residues. Germline CDR1 is LNHNV and CDR2 is YYDKDF (reference sequence). In DNA, the CDR3 is TGTGCCACCAGCAGAGGGGACAGGGAGGGATATGGCTACACCTTC. It codes for CATSRGDREGYGYTF.

The chain recombines TRBV7-9 with TRBJ1-1, with TRBD1 matching over 8 bases. This CDR3 has 17 residues. After removal of 4 bases from V and 2 bases from J, the junction contained 12 bases not matched to a gene. The germline V gene encodes CDR1 SEHNR and CDR2 FQNEAQ (reference sequence). For the CDR3, the DNA is TGTGCCAGCAGCTCCGGACAGGGTAGTTGGAAAAACACTGAAGCTTTCTTT. This translates into CASSSGQGSWKNTEAFF.

This sequence joins TRBV27 and TRBJ1-2; tentatively, D is TRBD1 (6 bases). V dropped 6 bases and J dropped 4 bases, with 15 bases sitting between them. CDR3 size: 14 residues. Germline CDR1 reads MNHEY; CDR2 reads SMNVEV (reference sequence). CDR3 amino acids: CASRQGFSLYGYTF. The CDR3 DNA reads as TGTGCCAGCAGACAGGGATTCTCCCTCTATGGCTACACCTTC.

This chain uses TRBV6-6 with TRBJ2-2; possible D gene TRBD2, 6 bases. Germline CDR1 MNHNY, CDR2 SVGAGI (reference sequence). CDR3 length: 13 residues. V dropped 8 bases and J dropped 4 bases, with 11 bases sitting between them. The CDR3 region is CASRDLITGELFF. The DNA of the CDR3 is TGTGCCAGCCGGGACTTGATCACCGGGGAGCTGTTTTTT.